The present T cell receptor (beta chain) was sequenced within a study of blood T cells in healthy people across ages. A second PCR, run for roughly 7 to 12 cycles, used a sample-barcoded 5' primer plus a J-beta primer mix. TCRdb ran MiXCR on the 5' RACE reads and lists one entry per CDR3 protein. In the table there are some 1.5 million distinct CDR3 sequences, roughly 28% of which are singletons. The CDR3 covers 13 residues. CDR1 SEHNR and CDR2 FQNEAQ come from the germline V gene (reference sequence). J is TRBJ2-4 and V is TRBV7-9; 7 nucleotides line up with TRBD1. The DNA end favors TRBJ2-7, so the J call may be wrong. This clonotype was obtained from a woman in her twenties or thirties in good health. The material sequenced was blood. Here the CDR3 reads CASRQTGVNEQYF. CDR3 coding DNA: TGTGCCAGCAGACAAACAGGGGTCAACGAGCAGTACTTC.